These 10 T cell receptor beta chains originate from one sample sequenced in a study of blood T cell repertoires in COVID-19. Some clones are missing from TCRdb's copy, which holds only in-frame ones; the method was immunoSEQ multiplex PCR. The sample carries fewer than 350,000 clones, roughly nine tenths recorded once. Material: peripheral blood. The receptors were gathered from a man in his forties with active or convalescent COVID-19.

The chain is built from TRBV18 and TRBJ1-3; D not resolved. Per the germline V gene, CDR1 is KGHSH and CDR2 is LQKENI. The ends were cut back, 0 bases at V and 6 bases at J, with 15 bases in the middle. The CDR3 sequence is 16 residues long. CDR3 region: CASSPPAGGIANTIYF. In DNA, the CDR3 is TGTGCCAGCTCACCACCAGCAGGCGGGATTGCAAACACCATATATTTT.

This clone turned up a few times. The chain has TRBV7-2 and TRBJ2-7, with 11 bases fitting TRBD2. The germline CDR1 and CDR2 sequences are SGHTA and FQGNSA. Losses at the gene ends were 4 bases for V and 4 bases for J; bases not matched to a gene: 6. The CDR3 has 15 residues. The CDR3 loop reads CASSSPGLAVYEQYF. For the CDR3, the DNA is TGTGCCAGCAGCTCTCCGGGACTAGCGGTATACGAGCAGTACTTC.

The rearrangement joins TRBV24-1 to TRBJ1-2; D not certain. This CDR3 comprises 13 residues. Germline CDR1 and CDR2: KGHDR and SFDVKD. Between the trimmed V and J ends, which lost 4 bases and 4 bases, there was a span of 9 bases. CDR3 DNA sequence: TGTGCCACCAGTGAAGCAGGAACCTATGGCTACACCTTC. Encoded protein: CATSEAGTYGYTF.

The count of this clone is one. This chain joins TRBV19 and TRBJ2-4; weak D call: TRBD2 (6 bases). This CDR3 has 14 amino acids. Germline V gene sequence: CDR1 LNHDA, CDR2 SQIVND (reference sequence). Trimming left V 10 bases short and J 4 bases short, with 17 bases between. The CDR3 protein is CAIQLRRGKNIQYF. Here the CDR3 DNA reads TGTGCCATTCAACTCCGGCGGGGTAAAAACATTCAGTACTTC.

The genes are TRBV5-1 and TRBJ2-1; 7 bases match TRBD2. Germline CDR1 reads SGHRS; CDR2 reads YFSETQ. Trimming cost V 9 bases and J 5 bases; bases outside gene matches: 2. This CDR3 is 11 amino acids long. CDR3 DNA sequence: TGCGCCACCGCGGGGGACAATGAGCAGTTCTTC. It translates to CATAGDNEQFF. Filled out from reference TRBV5-1 and TRBJ2-1, the complete variable domain reads KAGVTQTPRYLIKTRGQQVTLSCSPISGHRSVSWYQQTPGQGLQFLFEYFSETQRNKGNFPGRFSGRQFSNSRSEMNVSTLELGDSALYLCATAGDNEQFFGPGTRLTVL.

The chain employs TRBV19 and TRBJ2-3, with 13 bases lining up with TRBD2. The CDR3 runs 17 residues. Germline V lookup: CDR1 LNHDA, CDR2 SQIVND (reference sequence). Trimming took 5 bases from V and 2 from J; bases not matched to a gene: 7. In DNA form, the CDR3 reads TGTGCCAGTAGTCGACTAGCGGGGGGCCGGTACACAGATACGCAGTATTTT. It specifies CASSRLAGGRYTDTQYF.

The chain employs TRBV12-3 or TRBV12-4 and TRBJ1-2, with D possibly being TRBD1 (6 bases). The V end lost 6 bases, the J end lost 4 bases, and 12 bases lay between the germline ends. The CDR3 is made up of 13 amino acids. CDR3 protein: CASRRTGSYGYTF. The CDR3 nucleotides read TGTGCCAGCAGGCGTACAGGGTCCTATGGCTACACCTTC.

The chain joins TRBV18 to TRBJ1-4; the D is unclear. The CDR3 length is 12 residues. Germline CDR1 and CDR2: KGHSH and LQKENI. V lost 6 bases and J lost 6, with 8 bases in between. The CDR3, as DNA: TGTGCCAGCTCCCTACGGGATGAAAAACTGTTTTTT. Protein sequence: CASSLRDEKLFF.

V gene TRBV25-1 combines with J gene TRBJ1-1; D not resolved. Germline V lookup: CDR1 MGHDK, CDR2 SYGVNS. V was shortened by 2 bases and J by 8 bases, with 15 bases between the two germline ends. The CDR3 is 14 amino acids. The CDR3 region is CASSEAPLGGEAFF. The DNA of the CDR3 is TGTGCCAGCAGTGAAGCCCCTCTAGGAGGGGAAGCTTTCTTT.

The V call is TRBV5-1, the J call TRBJ1-2, with TRBD1 identical over 10 bases. V trimming: 4 bases; J trimming: 4 bases; junction bases outside the gene matches: 13. CDR3 length: 17 amino acids. Germline V gene data show CDR1 as SGHRS and CDR2 as YFSETQ. CDR3 DNA sequence: TGCGCCAGCAGCAGGGGGACAGGGGTTCTCTCCCGCTATGGCTACACCTTC. Protein: CASSRGTGVLSRYGYTF. Variable domain in full (rest from reference TRBV5-1 and TRBJ1-2): KAGVTQTPRYLIKTRGQQVTLSCSPISGHRSVSWYQQTPGQGLQFLFEYFSETQRNKGNFPGRFSGRQFSNSRSEMNVSTLELGDSALYLCASSRGTGVLSRYGYTFGSGTRLTVV.